These 30 T cell receptor beta chains share one sample of origin, sequenced in a study of blood T cell repertoires in COVID-19. TCRdb's table, derived via immunoSEQ multiplex PCR, lists solely in-frame clones and lacks some. The table lists 280,000 or so clones, 65% to 90% of them singletons. The material sequenced was peripheral blood. All receptors come from a human donor in a cohort sampled during active COVID-19.

The chain couples TRBV7-6 to TRBJ2-2, with 8 nucleotides matching TRBD1. Per germline, CDR1 SGHVS and CDR2 FNYEAQ. V lost 6 bases and J lost 2; bases outside the gene matches: 8. The CDR3 covers 16 residues. The CDR3 region has the DNA TGTGCCAGCAGATCGCAGGGGGCCCCAAACACCGGGGAGCTGTTTTTT. Amino acids: CASRSQGAPNTGELFF. Looking up the rest from reference TRBV7-6 and TRBJ2-2 gives the full variable domain: GAGVSQSPRYKVTKRGQDVALRCDPISGHVSLYWYRQALGQGPEFLTYFNYEAQQDKSGLPNDRFSAERPEGSISTLTIQRTEQRDSAMYRCASRSQGAPNTGELFFGEGSRLTVL.

V gene TRBV23-1 combines with J gene TRBJ1-4; TRBD1 aligns across 7 bases. TRBV23-1 carries the ORF label, with uncertain function. V shed 0 bases and J 8 bases; nucleotides not matched to a gene: 9. The CDR3 totals 16 residues. This CDR3 is CASSQSLTGVKEKLFF. In DNA, the CDR3 is TGCGCCAGCAGTCAATCCCTTACAGGGGTTAAAGAAAAACTGTTTTTT.

This clone was detected only once. This CDR3 is also generated by other DNA sequences in the sample. The chain has TRBV11-2 and TRBJ2-5; D remains ambiguous. V lost 1 base to trimming and J lost 2 bases, with 5 bases between them. CDR3 length equals 13 residues. CDR1 is SGHAT and CDR2 is FQNNGV in the germline V gene. CDR3 DNA sequence: TGTGCCAGCAGCTTAGGGCTTCAAGAGACCCAGTACTTC. This translates into CASSLGLQETQYF.

The chain joins TRBV18 to TRBJ1-1; no clear D. This CDR3 contains 13 residues. V was trimmed by 0 bases and J by 8 bases, leaving 10 bases between them. The germline V gene has CDR1 KGHSH and CDR2 LQKENI. The CDR3 DNA reads TGTGCCAGCTCACCACCGATGAGGTCCGAAGCTTTCTTT. Translated: CASSPPMRSEAFF.

The chain couples TRBV9 to TRBJ2-3, with D perhaps matching TRBD2 (5 bases). Deletions cut 0 bases from V and 0 bases from J, with 5 bases between. This CDR3 comprises 14 residues. Germline V CDR1 and CDR2: SGDLS, YYNGEE. The CDR3 loop is CASSVGTSTDTQYF. DNA for the CDR3: TGTGCCAGCAGCGTAGGGACTAGCACAGATACGCAGTATTTT.

This clone has only one observation. The chain recombines TRBV19 with TRBJ2-3; TRBD1 might be the D (5 bases). The CDR3 runs to 14 residues. Germline loops: CDR1 LNHDA, CDR2 SQIVND (reference sequence). Between the trimmed V and J ends, which lost 9 bases and 2 bases, there was a span of 15 bases. The DNA of the CDR3 is TGTGCCAGCCGAAGGGGCGGATCCACAGATACGCAGTATTTT. It yields the protein CASRRGGSTDTQYF. Full variable domain (missing parts from reference TRBV19 and TRBJ2-3): DGGITQSPKYLFRKEGQNVTLSCEQNLNHDAMYWYRQDPGQGLRLIYYSQIVNDFQKGDIAEGYSVSREKKESFPLTVTSAQKNPTAFYLCASRRGGSTDTQYFGPGTRLTVL.

This clone has a single count. This rearrangement joins TRBV10-2 to TRBJ2-5; a weak D match, TRBD2 (6 bases). Germline loops: CDR1 WSHSY, CDR2 SAAADI. This CDR3 spans 15 amino acids. The V end was cut by 0 bases, the J end by 7 bases, with 15 bases between. The CDR3 bases are TGCGCCAGCAGTGAGTCGACGATATCGCGGGGGACCCAGTACTTC. This gives the protein CASSESTISRGTQYF.

This chain connects TRBV19 to TRBJ1-2, with 8 bases identical to TRBD1. The germline V gene encodes CDR1 LNHDA and CDR2 SQIVND (reference sequence). V lost 3 bases, J lost 4 bases, and 7 bases stayed unmatched. The CDR3 covers 15 residues. The chain's CDR3 is CASSIFQGAGYGYTF. As DNA, the CDR3 is TGTGCCAGTAGTATCTTCCAGGGGGCCGGCTATGGCTACACCTTC.

J is TRBJ2-7 and V is TRBV7-2; maybe TRBD1 (5 bases). The germline V gene encodes CDR1 SGHTA and CDR2 FQGNSA. The V end lost 4 bases, the J end lost 2 bases, and 12 bases lay between the germline ends. CDR3 length: 14 residues. CDR3 coding DNA: TGTGCCAGCAGCTCACAGGTTGCGACCTACGAGCAGTACTTC. It yields the protein CASSSQVATYEQYF.

This chain links TRBV7-2 with TRBJ2-5, with D possibly matching TRBD2 (6 bases). Germline V gene sequence: CDR1 SGHTA, CDR2 FQGNSA. This CDR3 is 14 amino acids long. With 4 bases removed from V and 5 bases from J, the gap between germline ends came to 14 bases. CDR3: CASSSTAGWETQYF. The CDR3 region has the DNA TGTGCCAGCAGCTCCACGGCGGGATGGGAGACCCAGTACTTC.

V gene TRBV7-8 combines with J gene TRBJ1-5; possibly TRBD1 for D (5 bases). CDR3 length: 16 residues. The germline CDR1 and CDR2 sequences are SGHVS and FQNEAQ. Deletions cut 1 base from V and 4 bases from J, with 14 bases between. The CDR3 here is CASSLVAGLPNQPQHF. CDR3 in DNA: TGTGCCAGCAGCTTAGTAGCAGGGCTCCCTAATCAGCCCCAGCATTTT.

The V and J genes are TRBV18 and TRBJ1-1; no clear D gene. The CDR3 is 15 amino acids. V shed 2 bases and J shed 0 bases, with 10 bases lying between them. CDR1 and CDR2 (germline): KGHSH, LQKENI. CDR3: CASSPGREMNTEAFF. In DNA form, the CDR3 reads TGTGCCAGCTCACCAGGGAGGGAGATGAACACTGAAGCTTTCTTT.

This clone was observed a handful of times. The CDR3 sequence is CASRVPLQGAGEQYF. In DNA form, the CDR3 reads TGTGCCAGCAGAGTTCCCCTACAGGGGGCGGGGGAGCAGTACTTC. This rearrangement joins TRBV28 to TRBJ2-7; the match to TRBD1 covers 9 bases. The CDR3 runs to 15 residues. V gave up 6 bases and J gave up 7 bases; unmatched junction bases: 13. Germline V gene lookup returns CDR1 MDHEN and CDR2 SYDVKM.

This chain connects TRBV19 to TRBJ2-3; 9 bases match TRBD2. Germline CDR1 reads LNHDA; CDR2 reads SQIVND (reference sequence). The CDR3 has 16 amino acids. Trimming at V came to 10 bases and at J to 5 bases, leaving 16 bases not matched to a gene. CDR3 sequence: CATQYGTSHVGDTQYF. The DNA of the CDR3 is TGTGCCACCCAATACGGGACTAGCCACGTTGGAGATACGCAGTATTTT.

The V call is TRBV18, the J call TRBJ2-1, with 10 positions matching TRBD2. CDR3 length: 16 amino acids. The germline V gene has CDR1 KGHSH and CDR2 LQKENI. With V trimmed by 3 bases and J by 4 bases, 6 bases remained unmatched. CDR3 sequence: CASSPRLAGFYNEQFF. The CDR3, as DNA: TGTGCCAGCTCACCTCGACTAGCGGGCTTTTACAATGAGCAGTTCTTC.

This rearrangement joins TRBV14 to TRBJ2-1; perhaps TRBD2 as D (5 bases). The CDR3 is 13 amino acids. Trimming took 4 bases from V and 9 from J, leaving 13 bases between them. Germline CDR1 reads SGHDN; CDR2 reads FVKESK. CDR3 residues: CASSPTLRAEQFF. The CDR3 DNA reads as TGTGCCAGCAGCCCGACCTTGAGGGCTGAGCAGTTCTTC.

This chain uses TRBV5-1 with TRBJ2-1; no definite D call. Germline loops: CDR1 SGHRS, CDR2 YFSETQ. This CDR3 comprises 13 residues. V lost 6 bases to trimming and J lost 6 bases, with 13 bases between them. The CDR3 sequence is CASKPSTGNEQFF. The CDR3 DNA follows: TGCGCCAGCAAGCCGTCTACGGGCAATGAGCAGTTCTTC.

The J gene is TRBJ2-5, the V gene TRBV6-5; no definite D call. CDR1 and CDR2 (germline): MNHEY, SVGAGI. This CDR3 region has 15 residues. Trimming stripped 8 bases from V and 3 bases from J, with 19 bases between. This CDR3 is CASSLTLGREETQYF. CDR3 nucleotide sequence: TGTGCCAGCTCCCTTACTTTGGGCCGCGAAGAGACCCAGTACTTC.

V is TRBV21-1 and J is TRBJ2-7; the D call TRBD2 from the table was never checked on the DNA. TRBV21-1 is marked as a pseudogene. CDR3 length equals 21 residues. CDR3 sequence reads: CASSKVGSLGLAHKTGYEQYF. In nucleotides, the CDR3 is TGTGCCAGCAGCAAAGTAGGGTCCCTGGGACTAGCCCATAAAACGGGCTACGAGCAGTACTTC.

The V and J genes are TRBV18 and TRBJ2-2; TRBD2 is a possible D gene (5 bases). Germline V gene data show CDR1 as KGHSH and CDR2 as LQKENI. The CDR3 totals 17 residues. V was clipped by 3 bases and J by 6 bases, with 20 bases between them. The CDR3 sequence: CASSPITGSGSAGELFF. The CDR3 nucleotides are TGTGCCAGCTCACCTATCACCGGATCGGGATCGGCCGGGGAGCTGTTTTTT.

V and J are TRBV30 and TRBJ1-1, with 7 bases fitting TRBD1. This CDR3 contains 14 residues. V lost 3 bases to trimming and J lost 0 bases; unmatched junction nucleotides: 4. In germline, CDR1 is GTSNPN, CDR2 SVGIG (reference sequence). CDR3 DNA sequence: TGTGCCTGGAGGGAAGACAGGGTGAACACTGAAGCTTTCTTT. It specifies CAWREDRVNTEAFF.

V is TRBV10-1 and J is TRBJ2-1; perhaps TRBD2 as D (5 bases). The V gene's germline CDR1 is WNHNN and CDR2 SYGVQD (reference sequence). The CDR3 runs to 11 residues. With 8 bases removed from V and 4 bases from J, the gap between germline ends came to 6 bases. The CDR3 reads CASGEYNEQFF. In DNA, the CDR3 is TGCGCCAGCGGGGAGTACAATGAGCAGTTCTTC.

The chain recombines TRBV10-3 with TRBJ2-7, with 11 bases lining up with TRBD2. The CDR3 length is 12 residues. Per the germline V gene, CDR1 is ENHRY and CDR2 is SYGVKD. The CDR3 sequence is CAVAGGTYEQYF. CDR3 nucleotide sequence: TGTGCGGTAGCGGGAGGGACCTACGAGCAGTACTTC.

The V and J genes are TRBV5-5 and TRBJ2-7; TRBD1 matches at 7 bases. Trimming removed 0 bases from V and 0 bases from J; junction bases left unmatched: 0. The CDR3 sequence is 14 residues long. Germline CDR1 SGHKS, CDR2 YYEKEE (reference sequence). The DNA of the CDR3 is TGTGCCAGCAGCTTGGAGGGGGCCTCCTACGAGCAGTACTTC. Residues: CASSLEGASYEQYF. The full variable domain, rest sourced from reference TRBV5-5 and TRBJ2-7, is DAGVTQSPTHLIKTRGQQVTLRCSPISGHKSVSWYQQVLGQGPQFIFQYYEKEERGRGNFPDRFSARQFPNYSSELNVNALLLGDSALYLCASSLEGASYEQYFGPGTRLTVT.

The V gene is TRBV5-6, the J gene TRBJ2-7; perhaps TRBD2 as D (5 bases). Per the germline V gene, CDR1 is SGHDT and CDR2 is YYEEEE. The CDR3 consists of 13 residues. V was cut by 5 bases and J by 0 bases, with 9 bases left in between. The CDR3 DNA is TGTGCCAGCAGGCCCACTAGCTCCTACGAGCAGTACTTC. Protein product: CASRPTSSYEQYF.

The sample holds a few counts of this clone. This chain joins TRBV28 and TRBJ1-2; unclear D gene. The CDR3 runs 12 residues. CDR1 and CDR2 (germline): MDHEN, SYDVKM. Trimming pared 7 bases from V and 2 bases from J, leaving 8 bases between. DNA for the CDR3: TGTGCCAGCAAATCGGGGAACTATGGCTACACCTTC. This encodes CASKSGNYGYTF.

The chain uses TRBV7-9 and TRBJ2-1; D perhaps matches TRBD1 (6 bases). This CDR3 contains 14 residues. Germline CDR1 SEHNR, CDR2 FQNEAQ (reference sequence). Trimming removed 2 bases from V and 2 bases from J, with 7 bases in between. In nucleotides, the CDR3 is TGTGCCAGCAGCTTACAGGGGCCCTACAATGAGCAGTTCTTC. Protein product: CASSLQGPYNEQFF.

The chain couples TRBV3-1 (or the pseudogene TRBV3-2) to TRBJ1-6; perhaps TRBD1 as D (5 bases). Germline loops: CDR1 LGHDT, CDR2 YNNKEL (reference sequence). Trimming cost V 0 bases and J 10 bases, with 13 bases left between them. The length of the CDR3 is 15 residues. CDR3 amino acids: CASSQDWQGGSPLHF. In DNA form, the CDR3 reads TGTGCCAGCAGCCAAGATTGGCAGGGTGGCTCACCCCTCCACTTT.

V and J are TRBV12-3 or TRBV12-4 and TRBJ2-2; no clear D. V shed 8 bases and J shed 9 bases, with 13 bases lying between them. The CDR3 spans 12 residues. In DNA, the CDR3 is TGTGCCAGCGGGCTATTATTCCGGGAGCTGTTTTTT. As protein: CASGLLFRELFF.

J is TRBJ2-7 and V is TRBV23-1; no definite D call. TRBV23-1 is known as an ORF, though its function is uncertain. Between the trimmed V and J ends, which lost 0 bases and 5 bases, there was a span of 11 bases. The CDR3 contains 14 residues. In DNA, the CDR3 is TGCGCCAGCAGTCAATCGTACTTTAACCACGAGCAGTACTTC. Encoded protein: CASSQSYFNHEQYF.